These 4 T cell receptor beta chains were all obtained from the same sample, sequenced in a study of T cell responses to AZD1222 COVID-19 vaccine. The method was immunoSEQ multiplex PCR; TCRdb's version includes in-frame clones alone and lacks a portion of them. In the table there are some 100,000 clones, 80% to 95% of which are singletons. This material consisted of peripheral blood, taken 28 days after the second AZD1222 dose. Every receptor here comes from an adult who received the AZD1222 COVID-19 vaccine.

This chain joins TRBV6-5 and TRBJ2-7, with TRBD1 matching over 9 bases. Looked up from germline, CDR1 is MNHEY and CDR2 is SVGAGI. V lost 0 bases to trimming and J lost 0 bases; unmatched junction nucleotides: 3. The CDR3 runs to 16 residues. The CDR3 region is CASSYSRDRASYEQYF. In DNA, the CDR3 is TGTGCCAGCAGTTACTCGAGGGACAGGGCCTCCTACGAGCAGTACTTC.

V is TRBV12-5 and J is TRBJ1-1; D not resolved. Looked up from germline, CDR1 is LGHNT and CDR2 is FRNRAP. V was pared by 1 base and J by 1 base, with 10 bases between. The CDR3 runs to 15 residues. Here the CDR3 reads CASGLEYSGNTEAFF. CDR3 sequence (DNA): TGTGCTAGTGGTTTGGAGTATTCAGGGAACACTGAAGCTTTCTTT.

CDR3 region: CASSLRPNSPLHF. In DNA, the CDR3 is TGTGCCAGCAGCTTACGCCCTAATTCACCCCTCCACTTT. The V call is TRBV7-6, the J call TRBJ1-6; no clear D gene. The germline CDR1 and CDR2 sequences are SGHVS and FNYEAQ. The V end lost 2 bases, the J end lost 6 bases, and 5 bases lay between the germline ends. The CDR3 is 13 amino acids.

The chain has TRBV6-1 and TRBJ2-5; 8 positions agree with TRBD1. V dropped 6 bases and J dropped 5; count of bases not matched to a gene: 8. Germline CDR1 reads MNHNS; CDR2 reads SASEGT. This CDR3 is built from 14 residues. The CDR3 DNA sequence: TGTGCCAGCAGCGACCAGGGGGCGGGGGAGACCCAGTACTTC. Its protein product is CASSDQGAGETQYF.